These 30 T cell receptor beta chains were sequenced from one sample in a study of OX40 agonist ivuxolimab in advanced cancers. Here immunoSEQ multiplex PCR was the method, and the copy in TCRdb shows in-frame clones only, minus some. The sample consists of 35,000 to 50,000 clones, about nine tenths of them appearing once. This specimen was CD4+ or CD8+ T cells sorted from blood, taken in a trial of the OX40 agonist ivuxolimab. These receptors were taken from an adult with an advanced solid tumor such as melanoma, head and neck, liver or kidney cancer.

The V call is TRBV6-5, the J call TRBJ2-5, with 7 bases matching TRBD1. Trimming removed 6 bases from V and 5 bases from J; junction bases left unmatched: 12. CDR1 MNHEY and CDR2 SVGAGI come from the germline V gene. This CDR3 comprises 15 residues. In DNA, the CDR3 is TGTGCCAGCAGACCCCGACAGGGAAGGGCGGAGACCCAGTACTTC. Protein sequence: CASRPRQGRAETQYF.

V is TRBV7-3 and J is TRBJ2-7; TRBD1 matches at 8 bases. CDR1 is SGHTA and CDR2 is FQGTGA in the germline V gene. The CDR3 spans 12 residues. The V and J ends lost 2 bases and 6 bases, in that order; junction bases with no gene match: 0. The CDR3 here is CASSLGTGEQYF. The DNA for the CDR3 is TGTGCCAGCAGCTTAGGGACAGGCGAGCAGTACTTC.

V gene TRBV9 combines with J gene TRBJ1-2; D unclear. There are 12 residues in the CDR3. Germline CDR1 SGDLS, CDR2 YYNGEE. The V and J ends lost 3 bases and 3 bases respectively, with 6 bases between them. The DNA of the CDR3 is TGTGCCAGCAGCGCCGTCCACTATGGCTACACCTTC. Its translation: CASSAVHYGYTF.

Comments on this clone: Relative to the germline gene, one junction end is altered; a read error may explain this. This chain links TRBV18 with TRBJ2-7; 9 bases match TRBD2. CDR1 is KGHSH and CDR2 is LQKENI in the germline V gene. The CDR3 is 14 residues long. The CDR3 DNA reads as TGTGTCAGCTCACCATTCTGGACTAGCGACGAGCAGTACTTC. Its protein is CVSSPFWTSDEQYF.

The chain combines TRBV18 with TRBJ2-3, with 7 nucleotides matching TRBD2. Germline assignment: CDR1 KGHSH and CDR2 LQKENI. This CDR3 is 16 amino acids long. V gave up 0 bases and J gave up 0 bases; unmatched junction bases: 3. The CDR3 reads CASSPPASGSTDTQYF. The CDR3 DNA reads as TGTGCCAGCTCACCACCTGCTAGCGGAAGCACAGATACGCAGTATTTT.

The rearrangement uses TRBV19 and TRBJ1-4; the match to TRBD1 covers 7 bases. This CDR3 is 13 amino acids long. Trimming took 8 bases from V and 7 from J; bases not matched to a gene: 7. Germline V gene lookup returns CDR1 LNHDA and CDR2 SQIVND (reference sequence). For the CDR3, the DNA is TGTGCCAGTCAAGGGGGCGCATCTGAAAAACTGTTTTTT. The encoded protein is CASQGGASEKLFF.

This chain links TRBV7-9 with TRBJ2-5; TRBD2 matches 15 bases. The V and J ends lost 8 bases and 7 bases, in that order; junction bases with no gene match: 5. This CDR3 is 14 amino acids long. From germline, CDR1 is SEHNR and CDR2 FQNEAQ (reference sequence). The CDR3 coding sequence is TGTGCCAGCCGGACTAGCGGGAGGGAGGGGACCCAGTACTTC. It specifies CASRTSGREGTQYF.

The V call is TRBV9, the J call TRBJ2-5; D assignment may be TRBD1 or TRBD2 (5 bases each). V shed 1 base and J shed 5 bases, with 18 bases lying between them. This CDR3 is built from 16 residues. Per the germline V gene, CDR1 is SGDLS and CDR2 is YYNGEE. The CDR3 region is CASSVRGGVLTETQYF. The CDR3 DNA reads TGTGCCAGCAGCGTACGTGGGGGAGTGTTGACGGAGACCCAGTACTTC.

V gene TRBV10-3 combines with J gene TRBJ2-5, with D perhaps TRBD2 (5 bases). Trimming stripped 0 bases from V and 0 bases from J, with 11 bases between. The germline gives CDR1 ENHRY, CDR2 SYGVKD. The CDR3 spans 16 residues. CDR3 region: CAISESNRADQETQYF. The CDR3 DNA is TGTGCCATCAGTGAGTCTAACCGAGCGGACCAAGAGACCCAGTACTTC.

The chain couples TRBV5-1 to TRBJ1-1; D may be TRBD1 (5 bases). CDR1 and CDR2 from the germline V gene are SGHRS and YFSETQ. The CDR3 extends over 13 amino acids. V dropped 0 bases and J dropped 6 bases, with 9 bases sitting between them. The CDR3 sequence is CASSLEGFSEAFF. Written as DNA, the CDR3 is TGCGCCAGCAGCTTGGAGGGGTTCTCTGAAGCTTTCTTT.

This clone showed up just a few times. V and J are TRBV6-1 and TRBJ1-5, with 7 bases fitting TRBD1. CDR3 size: 12 residues. V gave up 6 bases and J gave up 7 bases; unmatched junction bases: 3. Germline V gene lookup returns CDR1 MNHNS and CDR2 SASEGT. DNA of the CDR3: TGTGCCAGCAGCAACAGGGGACAGCCCCAGCATTTT. Residues: CASSNRGQPQHF.

The V gene is TRBV7-6, the J gene TRBJ2-3; D may be TRBD1 or TRBD2 (5 bases each). The CDR3 length is 15 residues. The V end lost 1 base, the J end lost 4 bases, and 12 bases lay between the germline ends. CDR1 is SGHVS, CDR2 FNYEAQ, per germline. The CDR3 DNA sequence: TGTGCCAGCAGCTTAGAATACAGGCGGGCAGATACGCAGTATTTT. Amino acid sequence: CASSLEYRRADTQYF. Full variable domain (remainder filled in from reference TRBV7-6 and TRBJ2-3): GAGVSQSPRYKVTKRGQDVALRCDPISGHVSLYWYRQALGQGPEFLTYFNYEAQQDKSGLPNDRFSAERPEGSISTLTIQRTEQRDSAMYRCASSLEYRRADTQYFGPGTRLTVL.

The V call is TRBV11-1, the J call TRBJ2-1; 8 bases align to TRBD1. Trimming removed 10 bases from V and 4 bases from J; junction bases left unmatched: 6. CDR1 and CDR2 from the germline V gene are SGHAT and FQDESV (reference sequence). This CDR3 has 13 residues. This CDR3 is CATRQGRYNEQFF. In DNA, the CDR3 is TGTGCCACCCGACAGGGGCGATACAATGAGCAGTTCTTC. The variable domain in full, with the rest retrieved from reference TRBV11-1 and TRBJ2-1, is EAEVAQSPRYKITEKSQAVAFWCDPISGHATLYWYRQILGQGPELLVQFQDESVVDDSQLPKDRFSAERLKGVDSTLKIQPAELGDSAMYLCATRQGRYNEQFFGPGTRLTVL.

The chain combines TRBV7-2 with TRBJ2-7, with TRBD2 matching 8 bases. J gave up 1 base and V 1 base, and 3 bases lay outside the gene matches. The CDR3 consists of 15 residues. Germline V gene sequence: CDR1 SGHTA, CDR2 FQGNSA. The CDR3 DNA follows: TGTGCCAGCAGCTTAGAAGCGGGAGAATCCTACGAGCAGTACTTC. It specifies CASSLEAGESYEQYF.

The chain carries TRBV6-5 and TRBJ2-3; 7 bases are shared with TRBD2. CDR3 length: 15 amino acids. Germline values: CDR1 MNHEY, CDR2 SVGAGI. Trimming cost V 7 bases and J 5 bases; bases outside gene matches: 12. CDR3 region: CASTTPGAGRDTQYF. The CDR3 nucleotides read TGTGCCAGCACCACTCCCGGAGCGGGAAGAGATACGCAGTATTTT.

CDR3 residues: CASSLNGDTEAFF. The CDR3 DNA sequence: TGTGCCAGCAGCTTGAATGGGGACACTGAAGCTTTCTTT. This sequence joins TRBV5-6 and TRBJ1-1; D uncertain. V was clipped by 1 base and J by 3 bases, with 7 bases between them. CDR3 length: 13 residues. The germline V gene has CDR1 SGHDT and CDR2 YYEEEE.

V and J are TRBV6-5 and TRBJ1-1, with 9 bases aligning to TRBD1. CDR3 size: 15 residues. After removal of 6 bases from V and 1 base from J, the junction contained 6 bases not matched to a gene. The germline V gene encodes CDR1 MNHEY and CDR2 SVGAGI. CDR3 nucleotide sequence: TGTGCCAGCAGGCTAAACAGGGGGCGGAACACTGAAGCTTTCTTT. Its translation is CASRLNRGRNTEAFF.

This clone was detected a few times. The CDR3 loop is CASSATYTGELFF. The CDR3, as DNA: TGTGCCAGCAGTGCCACTTACACCGGGGAGCTGTTTTTT. V is TRBV6-4 and J is TRBJ2-2; D is unclear. CDR3 size: 13 residues. Per the germline V gene, CDR1 is MRHNA and CDR2 is SNTAGT. Trimming removed 4 bases at V and 3 bases at J, with 6 bases between.

This rearrangement joins TRBV6-5 to TRBJ2-7; D gene uncertain. The CDR3 consists of 13 residues. V lost 2 bases and J lost 4, with 9 bases in between. The V gene's germline CDR1 is MNHEY and CDR2 SVGAGI. The CDR3 loop reads CASSYKLDYEQYF. The CDR3, as DNA: TGTGCCAGCAGTTACAAATTGGATTACGAGCAGTACTTC.

This clone was seen once. Written as DNA, the CDR3 is TGTGCCAGCAGTGAAGGACTAGCGGCCACCTACGAGCAGTACTTC. Translation: CASSEGLAATYEQYF. The rearrangement links TRBV6-1 to TRBJ2-7; 9 bases match TRBD2. Germline V gene lookup returns CDR1 MNHNS and CDR2 SASEGT. The length of the CDR3 is 15 residues. The V segment lost 1 base and the J segment 2 bases; nucleotides outside the gene matches: 3.

This clone has a single count. J is TRBJ2-7 and V is TRBV2, with D possibly being TRBD2 (6 bases). The CDR3 has 15 amino acids. Germline lookup yields CDR1 SNHLY and CDR2 FYNNEI. V gave up 2 bases and J gave up 6 bases, with 17 bases separating them. CDR3 region: CASSERGLLASEQYF. CDR3 nucleotide sequence: TGTGCCAGCAGTGAACGGGGACTTCTGGCGTCCGAGCAGTACTTC.

This chain connects TRBV6-1 to TRBJ2-5; no firm D call. Trimming stripped 2 bases from V and 1 base from J, with 8 bases between. Germline loops: CDR1 MNHNS, CDR2 SASEGT. The CDR3 loop spans 14 amino acids. This CDR3 is CASSETHSQETQYF. In DNA form, the CDR3 reads TGTGCCAGCAGTGAAACCCACAGCCAAGAGACCCAGTACTTC.

This chain links TRBV5-4 with TRBJ2-2; 7 bases agree with TRBD2. V gave up 0 bases and J gave up 3 bases; unmatched junction bases: 2. Germline V gene lookup returns CDR1 SGHNT and CDR2 YYREEE (reference sequence). The CDR3 is made up of 15 amino acids. CDR3 residues: CASSLGLAYTGELFF. DNA of the CDR3: TGTGCCAGCAGCTTGGGACTAGCCTACACCGGGGAGCTGTTTTTT. The whole variable domain, remainder taken from reference TRBV5-4 and TRBJ2-2, is ETGVTQSPTHLIKTRGQQVTLRCSSQSGHNTVSWYQQALGQGPQFIFQYYREEENGRGNFPPRFSGLQFPNYSSELNVNALELDDSALYLCASSLGLAYTGELFFGEGSRLTVL.

This rearrangement joins TRBV5-4 to TRBJ1-5; a weak D match, TRBD1 (5 bases). V was shortened by 4 bases and J by 4 bases, with 9 bases between the two germline ends. Germline V CDR1 and CDR2: SGHNT, YYREEE (reference sequence). This CDR3 region has 13 residues. In DNA form, the CDR3 reads TGTGCCAGCAGCCCGGGGACGAATCAGCCCCAGCATTTT. Translating it yields CASSPGTNQPQHF.

The chain carries TRBV5-4 and TRBJ2-7; 7 nucleotides match TRBD1. The V and J ends lost 1 base and 7 bases, in that order; junction bases with no gene match: 5. CDR3 length equals 13 residues. Germline V gives CDR1 SGHNT, CDR2 YYREEE (reference sequence). The CDR3 is CASSLTGAREQYF. The CDR3 nucleotides read TGTGCCAGCAGCTTGACAGGGGCTAGAGAGCAGTACTTC.

The chain joins TRBV19 to TRBJ1-2, with 7 bases fitting TRBD1. Germline CDR1 and CDR2: LNHDA and SQIVND (reference sequence). There are 15 residues in the CDR3. V lost 3 bases to trimming and J lost 7 bases; unmatched junction nucleotides: 11. CDR3 amino acids: CASSILTGTVGGYTF. The CDR3 DNA is TGTGCCAGTAGTATCCTGACCGGGACAGTAGGTGGCTACACCTTC.

This rearrangement joins TRBV5-8 to TRBJ2-1, with unresolved D. The germline V and J ends were trimmed by 3 bases and 4 bases, with 2 bases remaining between them. This CDR3 spans 11 amino acids. CDR1 is SGHTS and CDR2 is YDEGEE in the germline V gene. The CDR3 DNA reads TGTGCCAGCAGCTGGTACAATGAGCAGTTCTTC. Its protein product is CASSWYNEQFF.

V gene TRBV7-8 combines with J gene TRBJ2-2, with D perhaps TRBD1 or TRBD2 (6 bases each). Per the germline V gene, CDR1 is SGHVS and CDR2 is FQNEAQ. V was cut by 4 bases and J by 7 bases, with 19 bases left in between. CDR3 length: 16 amino acids. The CDR3 nucleotides read TGTGCCAGCAGCTACGGACGTACGGAGGGGGTCGGGGAGCTGTTTTTT. It encodes CASSYGRTEGVGELFF.

This clone was observed once. V gene TRBV30 combines with J gene TRBJ1-4; D gene unclear. CDR3 length: 12 amino acids. V was trimmed by 0 bases and J by 8 bases, leaving 7 bases between them. Germline V gene sequence: CDR1 GTSNPN, CDR2 SVGIG (reference sequence). The CDR3 region is CAWSVLSEKLFF. The CDR3 DNA sequence: TGTGCCTGGAGTGTACTTTCCGAAAAACTGTTTTTT. The complete variable domain, with remaining parts taken from reference TRBV30 and TRBJ1-4, reads SQTIHQWPATLVQPVGSPLSLECTVEGTSNPNLYWYRQAAGRGLQLLFYSVGIGQISSEVPQNLSASRPQDRQFILSSKKLLLSDSGFYLCAWSVLSEKLFFGSGTQLSVL.

CDR3 DNA sequence: TGTGCCAGCAGCTTAGCGGGCGCAGGGGAACGGTATGGCTACACCTTC. Translated, it gives CASSLAGAGERYGYTF. The chain recombines TRBV7-9 with TRBJ1-2, with D perhaps TRBD1 (6 bases). CDR3 size: 16 residues. Trimming took off 0 bases at V and 5 bases at J, with 16 bases between the two ends. CDR1 SEHNR and CDR2 FQNEAQ come from the germline V gene (reference sequence).